Given below is one TCR beta chain in context. Sequenced by immunoSEQ multiplex PCR; TCRdb stores in-frame clones only, minus some. The sample has approximately 160,000 clones; 70% to 90% are singletons. The source of the sample is a study of blood T cell repertoires in COVID-19. Participants spanned ages about 18 to 95 years and resided in over 20 US areas. Clinical history reported by participants formed the basis on which cohorts were assigned. Two consecutive negative NP/OP PCR tests, clearance, or resolved symptoms defined Cohort 3 recovery. This receptor was taken from a woman aged 45-60 years who had recovered from COVID-19. The sample consisted of PBMCs or T cells enriched from blood (not recorded which).

CDR3 sequence: CASRPTAAHQPQHF. CDR3 in DNA: TGTGCCAGTAGACCGACAGCCGCTCATCAGCCCCAGCATTTT. V gene TRBV19 combines with J gene TRBJ1-5; maybe TRBD1 (5 bases). The CDR3 sequence is 14 residues long. CDR1 and CDR2 from the germline V gene are LNHDA and SQIVND (reference sequence). Trimming cost V 6 bases and J 5 bases, with 14 bases left between them.